Below, one T cell receptor beta chain is given with its context. The data belong to a study of blood T cell repertoires in COVID-19. At the level of the study: Samples of COVID-19 (acute and convalescent) were obtained from the United States, Italy and Spain. PBMCs, B-cell-depleted T cells, or T cells provided the cDNA or gDNA that made up the material.

Per the original data handling: Reference gene primer amplification yielded estimated nucleated cell counts. Only in-frame clones appear in the TCRdb table, and some are missing; sequencing was by immunoSEQ multiplex PCR. V and J calls and clone size are those listed in that table; D and trimming were worked out from the DNA. Here the sample spans just over 150,000 clones, about 79% being singletons. CDR1 and CDR2 (germline): SGHAT, FQNNGV. J was trimmed by 2 bases and V by 7 bases; bases with no gene match: 4. The CDR3 loop spans 13 amino acids. The clonotype was recovered from a woman in her 50s with acute or convalescent COVID-19. The sample consisted of peripheral blood. The chain uses TRBV11-2 and TRBJ2-7, with 8 bases matching TRBD1. The CDR3 DNA is TGTGCCAGCACCGACAGGGGTCCCTACGAGCAGTACTTC. Translating gives CASTDRGPYEQYF.